Listed below are T cell receptor beta chains from one sample, sequenced in a study of post-analysis software for immune sequencing data. A single record per CDR3 protein comes from TCRdb applying MiXCR to the PCR reads. The data contain about 210,000 distinct CDR3 sequences, 29% of them singletons. Sequences were obtained from blood. The receptors stem from a girl under 18 with multiple sclerosis. Both conserved end residues are part of each CDR3. The order of the fields is CDR3 protein, clone size, J gene, V gene. Only part of the rows carry a size: once, few, many, or a class if the clone is expanded.

CDR3 protein: CASSPERRSYNEQFF
clone size: -
J gene: TRBJ2-1
V gene: TRBV4-1

CDR3 protein: CSGGTVGETQYF
clone size: -
J gene: TRBJ2-5
V gene: TRBV29-1

CDR3 protein: CASSLKGNTEAFF
clone size: many
J gene: TRBJ1-1
V gene: TRBV12-3/TRBV12-4

CDR3 protein: CASSLGATAGRLYNEQFF
clone size: few
J gene: TRBJ2-1
V gene: TRBV7-3

CDR3 protein: CASSRRREGRGEQFF
clone size: few
J gene: TRBJ2-1
V gene: TRBV19

CDR3 protein: CASSVSGGAYNEQFF
clone size: -
J gene: TRBJ2-1
V gene: TRBV2

CDR3 protein: CASSSYSGQGTDTQYF
clone size: -
J gene: TRBJ2-3
V gene: TRBV5-1

CDR3 protein: CASSLEQAGMFETQYF
clone size: few
J gene: TRBJ2-5
V gene: TRBV7-9

CDR3 protein: CASSLTRDYQETQYF
clone size: -
J gene: TRBJ2-5
V gene: TRBV7-7

CDR3 protein: CSVEGGLVSDTQYF
clone size: many
J gene: TRBJ2-3
V gene: TRBV29-1

CDR3 protein: CAISEAPGAWYGYTF
clone size: many
J gene: TRBJ1-2
V gene: TRBV10-3

CDR3 protein: CAISEGTGKAYF
clone size: many
J gene: TRBJ2-7
V gene: TRBV10-3

CDR3 protein: CASKTGPPRAFF
clone size: few
J gene: TRBJ1-1
V gene: TRBV28

CDR3 protein: CASSWPSRGHDEQFF
clone size: few
J gene: TRBJ2-1
V gene: TRBV7-9

CDR3 protein: CASSQRTDTQYF
clone size: -
J gene: TRBJ2-3
V gene: TRBV14

CDR3 protein: CASSSTGSNYGYTF
clone size: -
J gene: TRBJ1-2
V gene: TRBV12-3/TRBV12-4

CDR3 protein: CSAAPGTASGANVRTF
clone size: few
J gene: TRBJ2-6
V gene: TRBV20-1

CDR3 protein: CASSFNNEQFF
clone size: many
J gene: TRBJ2-1
V gene: TRBV5-4

CDR3 protein: CASKVGGLLSHEQYF
clone size: -
J gene: -
V gene: TRBV28

CDR3 protein: CASSRGGLMRTGQTNEKLFF
clone size: few
J gene: TRBJ1-4
V gene: TRBV4-1

CDR3 protein: CASSTDRGEAFF
clone size: few
J gene: TRBJ1-1
V gene: TRBV5-1

CDR3 protein: CASSLGRSKGVGIQYF
clone size: many
J gene: TRBJ2-4
V gene: TRBV5-6

CDR3 protein: CASSQGLAGVFGELFF
clone size: few
J gene: TRBJ2-2
V gene: TRBV11-2

CDR3 protein: CASSLGTYYEQYF
clone size: many
J gene: TRBJ2-7
V gene: TRBV11-2

CDR3 protein: CASSYGRRDHNEQFF
clone size: -
J gene: TRBJ2-1
V gene: TRBV6-5

CDR3 protein: CASNPVAAVEQYF
clone size: -
J gene: TRBJ2-7
V gene: TRBV28

CDR3 protein: CASSLGGLNEQFF
clone size: many
J gene: TRBJ2-1
V gene: TRBV5-1

CDR3 protein: CAIFLRAKATNEKLFF
clone size: few
J gene: TRBJ1-4
V gene: TRBV10-3

CDR3 protein: CASSSPGQALLRAFF
clone size: -
J gene: TRBJ1-1
V gene: TRBV28

CDR3 protein: CASSSGGAKVYGYTF
clone size: -
J gene: TRBJ1-2
V gene: TRBV6-5

CDR3 protein: CASSQDRATSGLHINNEQFF
clone size: -
J gene: TRBJ2-1
V gene: TRBV4-3

CDR3 protein: CASRRIMDRERETQYF
clone size: many
J gene: TRBJ2-5
V gene: TRBV27